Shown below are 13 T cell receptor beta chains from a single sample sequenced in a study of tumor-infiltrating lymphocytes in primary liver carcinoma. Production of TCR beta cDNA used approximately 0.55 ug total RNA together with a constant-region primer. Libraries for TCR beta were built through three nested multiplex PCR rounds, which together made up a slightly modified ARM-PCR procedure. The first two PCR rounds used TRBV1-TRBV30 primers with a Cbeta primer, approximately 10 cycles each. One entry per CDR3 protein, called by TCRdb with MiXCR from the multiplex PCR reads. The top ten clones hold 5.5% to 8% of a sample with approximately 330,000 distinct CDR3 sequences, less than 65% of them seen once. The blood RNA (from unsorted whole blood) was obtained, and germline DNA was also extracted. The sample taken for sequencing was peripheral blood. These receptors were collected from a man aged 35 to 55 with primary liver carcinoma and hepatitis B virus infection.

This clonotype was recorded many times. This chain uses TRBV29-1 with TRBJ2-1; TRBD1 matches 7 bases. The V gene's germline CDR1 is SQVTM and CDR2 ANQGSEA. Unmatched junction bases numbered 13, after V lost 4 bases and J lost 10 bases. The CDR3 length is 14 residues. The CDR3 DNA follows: TGCAGCGTTGGAACCGGGACAGCTCCGAGCGAGCAGTTCTTC. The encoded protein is CSVGTGTAPSEQFF.

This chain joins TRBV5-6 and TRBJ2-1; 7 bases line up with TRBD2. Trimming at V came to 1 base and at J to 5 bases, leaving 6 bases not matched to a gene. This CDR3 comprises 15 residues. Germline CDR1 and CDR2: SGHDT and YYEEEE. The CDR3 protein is CASSLLAEGHNEQFF. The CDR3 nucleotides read TGTGCCAGCAGCTTGCTAGCGGAGGGACACAATGAGCAGTTCTTC.

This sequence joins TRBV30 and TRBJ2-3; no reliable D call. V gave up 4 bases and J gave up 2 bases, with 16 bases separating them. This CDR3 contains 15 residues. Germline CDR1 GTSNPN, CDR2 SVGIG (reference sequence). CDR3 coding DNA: TGTGCCTGGACCCTTAATGGGATCTCCACAGATACGCAGTATTTT. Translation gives CAWTLNGISTDTQYF. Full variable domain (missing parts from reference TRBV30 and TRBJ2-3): SQTIHQWPATLVQPVGSPLSLECTVEGTSNPNLYWYRQAAGRGLQLLFYSVGIGQISSEVPQNLSASRPQDRQFILSSKKLLLSDSGFYLCAWTLNGISTDTQYFGPGTRLTVL.

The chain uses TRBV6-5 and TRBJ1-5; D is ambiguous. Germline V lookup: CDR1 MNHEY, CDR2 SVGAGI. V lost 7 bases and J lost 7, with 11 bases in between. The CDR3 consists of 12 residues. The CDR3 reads CASNGLGQPQHF. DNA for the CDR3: TGTGCCAGCAACGGCCTCGGGCAGCCCCAGCATTTT.

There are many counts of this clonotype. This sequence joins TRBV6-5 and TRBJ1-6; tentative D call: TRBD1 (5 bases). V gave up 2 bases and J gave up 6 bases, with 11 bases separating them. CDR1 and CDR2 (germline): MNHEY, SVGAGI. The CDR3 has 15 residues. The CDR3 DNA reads TGTGCCAGCAGTTACGAGCAGGGCCTTAATTCACCCCTCCACTTT. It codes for CASSYEQGLNSPLHF.

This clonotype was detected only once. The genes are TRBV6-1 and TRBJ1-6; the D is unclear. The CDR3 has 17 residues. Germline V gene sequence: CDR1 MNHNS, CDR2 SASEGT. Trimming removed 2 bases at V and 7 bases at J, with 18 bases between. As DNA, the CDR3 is TGTGCCAGCAGTGAACCCGGCCAGGCGATAAGAAATTCACCCCTCCACTTT. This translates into CASSEPGQAIRNSPLHF.

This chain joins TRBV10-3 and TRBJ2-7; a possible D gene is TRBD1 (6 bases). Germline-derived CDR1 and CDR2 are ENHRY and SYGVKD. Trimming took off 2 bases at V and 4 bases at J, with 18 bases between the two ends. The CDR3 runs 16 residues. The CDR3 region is CAISEGPGTWIYEQYF. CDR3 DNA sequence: TGTGCCATCAGTGAGGGGCCCGGGACATGGATATACGAGCAGTACTTC.

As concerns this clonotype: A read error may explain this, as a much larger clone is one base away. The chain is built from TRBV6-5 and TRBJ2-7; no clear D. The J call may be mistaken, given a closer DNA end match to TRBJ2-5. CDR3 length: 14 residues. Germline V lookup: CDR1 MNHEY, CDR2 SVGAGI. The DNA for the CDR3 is TGTGCCAGCAGTTTGACCTACTCACATGAGACCCAGTACTTC. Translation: CASSLTYSHETQYF.

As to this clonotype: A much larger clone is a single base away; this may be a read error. CDR3 sequence (DNA): TGTGCCAGCACCAAAGAGGGGGCTAAGAAATCCTACAATGAGCAGTTCTTC. This encodes CASTKEGAKKSYNEQFF. This rearrangement joins TRBV6-1 to TRBJ2-1; 7 nucleotides line up with TRBD1. V gave up 7 bases and J gave up 1 base; unmatched junction bases: 13. Germline V lookup: CDR1 MNHNS, CDR2 SASEGT. The CDR3 spans 17 residues.

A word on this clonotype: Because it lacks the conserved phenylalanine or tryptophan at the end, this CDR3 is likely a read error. CDR3 in amino acids: CASSVASAYEQYI. In DNA form, the CDR3 reads TGTGCCAGCAGCGTGGCTAGCGCCTACGAGCAGTACATC. V gene TRBV11-2 combines with J gene TRBJ2-7; D is possibly TRBD2 (6 bases). V was shortened by 5 bases and J by 2 bases, with 10 bases between the two germline ends. Germline CDR1 is SGHAT and CDR2 is FQNNGV. The CDR3 runs to 13 residues.

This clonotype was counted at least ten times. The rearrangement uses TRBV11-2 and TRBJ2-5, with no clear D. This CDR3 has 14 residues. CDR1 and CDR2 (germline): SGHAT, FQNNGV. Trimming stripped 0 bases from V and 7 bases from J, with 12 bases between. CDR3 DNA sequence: TGTGCCAGCAGCTTAGATGGGCCCCGTAGGACCCAGTACTTC. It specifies CASSLDGPRRTQYF.

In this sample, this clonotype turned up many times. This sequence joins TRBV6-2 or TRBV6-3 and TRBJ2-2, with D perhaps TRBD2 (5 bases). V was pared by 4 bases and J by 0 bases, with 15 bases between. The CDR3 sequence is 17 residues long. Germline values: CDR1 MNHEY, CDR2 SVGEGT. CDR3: CASSLVGALSNTGELFF. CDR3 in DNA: TGTGCCAGCAGTTTGGTGGGAGCCCTCTCGAACACCGGGGAGCTGTTTTTT.

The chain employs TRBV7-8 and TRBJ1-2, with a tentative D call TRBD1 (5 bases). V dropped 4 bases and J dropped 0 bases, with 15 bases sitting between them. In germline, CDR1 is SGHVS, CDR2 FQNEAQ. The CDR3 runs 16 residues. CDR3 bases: TGTGCCAGCAGCTACCGACAGACTCAAACTAACTATGGCTACACCTTC. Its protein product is CASSYRQTQTNYGYTF. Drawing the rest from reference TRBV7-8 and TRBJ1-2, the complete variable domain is GAGVSQSPRYKVAKRGQDVALRCDPISGHVSLFWYQQALGQGPEFLTYFQNEAQLDKSGLPSDRFFAERPEGSVSTLKIQRTQQEDSAVYLCASSYRQTQTNYGYTFGSGTRLTVV.